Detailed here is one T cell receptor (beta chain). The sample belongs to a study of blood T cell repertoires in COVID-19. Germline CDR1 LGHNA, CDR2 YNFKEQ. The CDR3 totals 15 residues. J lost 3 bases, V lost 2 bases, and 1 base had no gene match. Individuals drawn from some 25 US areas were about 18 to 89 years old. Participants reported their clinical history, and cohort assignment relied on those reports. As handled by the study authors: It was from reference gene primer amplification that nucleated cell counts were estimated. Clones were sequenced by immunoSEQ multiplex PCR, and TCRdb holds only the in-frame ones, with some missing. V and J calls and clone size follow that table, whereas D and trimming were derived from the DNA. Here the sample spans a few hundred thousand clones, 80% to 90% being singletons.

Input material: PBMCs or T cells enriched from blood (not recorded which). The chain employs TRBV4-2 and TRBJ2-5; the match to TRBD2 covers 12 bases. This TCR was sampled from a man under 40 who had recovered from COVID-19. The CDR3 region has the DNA TGTGCCAGCAGCCAAAGGACTAGCGGGGAAGAGACCCAGTACTTC. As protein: CASSQRTSGEETQYF.